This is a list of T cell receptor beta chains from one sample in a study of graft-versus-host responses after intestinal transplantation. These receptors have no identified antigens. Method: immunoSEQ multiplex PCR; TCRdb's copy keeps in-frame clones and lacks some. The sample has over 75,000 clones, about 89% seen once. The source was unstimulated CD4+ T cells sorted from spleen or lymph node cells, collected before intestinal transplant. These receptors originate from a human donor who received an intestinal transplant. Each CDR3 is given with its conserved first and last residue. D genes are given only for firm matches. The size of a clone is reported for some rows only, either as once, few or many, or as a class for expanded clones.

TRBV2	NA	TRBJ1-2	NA	CASSETGGNYGYTF	TGTGCCAGCAGTGAAACGGGGGGGAACTATGGCTACACCTTC
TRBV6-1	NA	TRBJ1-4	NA	CASRARASNEKLFF	TGTGCCAGCAGAGCCAGGGCGTCTAATGAAAAACTGTTTTTT
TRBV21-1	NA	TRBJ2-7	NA	CASRPDRFSDRGRTYEQYF	TGTGCCAGCAGACCCGATAGATTTTCAGACAGGGGGCGAACCTACGAGCAGTACTTC
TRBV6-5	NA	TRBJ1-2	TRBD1	CASSTGGTGGRGYTF	TGTGCCAGCAGCACCGGGGGGACAGGGGGCCGTGGCTACACCTTC
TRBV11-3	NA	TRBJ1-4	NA	CASSSSNREKLFF	TGTGCCAGCAGCTCCAGTAACCGTGAAAAACTGTTTTTT
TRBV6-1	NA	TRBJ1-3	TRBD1	CASRPGQGAVIYF	TGTGCCAGCAGGCCGGGACAGGGGGCCGTCATATATTTT
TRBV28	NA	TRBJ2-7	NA	CASSPRRGYHYEQYF	TGTGCCAGCAGTCCAAGAAGAGGGTATCACTACGAGCAGTACTTC
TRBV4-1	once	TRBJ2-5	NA	CASSQALLETQYF	TGCGCCAGCAGCCAAGCCCTCTTAGAGACCCAGTACTTC
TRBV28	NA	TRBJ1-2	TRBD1	CASSSVAGTGSYGYTF	TGTGCCAGCAGCTCGGTCGCCGGGACAGGGTCCTATGGCTACACCTTC
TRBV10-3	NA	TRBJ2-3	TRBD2	CAIKGAGRGGLPSTDTQYF	TGTGCCATTAAAGGTGCCGGACGGGGGGGACTCCCTAGCACAGATACGCAGTATTTT
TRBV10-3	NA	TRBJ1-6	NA	CAISQGVADSPLHF	TGTGCCATCAGCCAGGGTGTTGCGGATTCACCCCTCCACTTT
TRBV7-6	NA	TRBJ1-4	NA	CASSLRGLTNEKLFF	TGTGCCAGCAGCTTACGGGGTTTAACTAATGAAAAACTGTTTTTT
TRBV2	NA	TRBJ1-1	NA	CATSRPNTEAFF	TGTGCCACCTCTAGACCGAACACTGAAGCTTTCTTT
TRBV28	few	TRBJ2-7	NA	CASSSGSGYEQYF	TGTGCCAGCAGTTCAGGGTCGGGCTACGAGCAGTACTTC
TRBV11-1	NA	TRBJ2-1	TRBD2	CASSFRLAGAHNEQFF	TGTGCCAGCAGTTTCCGACTAGCGGGAGCTCACAATGAGCAGTTCTTC
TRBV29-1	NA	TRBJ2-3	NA	CSVDPRSTDTQYF	TGCAGCGTTGACCCCCGGAGCACAGATACGCAGTATTTT
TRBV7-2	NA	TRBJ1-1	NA	CASSFETETEAFF	TGTGCCAGCAGCTTCGAGACAGAGACTGAAGCTTTCTTT
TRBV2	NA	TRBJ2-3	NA	CASSARVTQYF	TGTGCCAGCAGTGCGCGGGTTACGCAGTATTTT
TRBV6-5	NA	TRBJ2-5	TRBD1	CASSTLPRGRETQYF	TGTGCCAGCAGTACACTACCCAGGGGGCGGGAGACCCAGTACTTC
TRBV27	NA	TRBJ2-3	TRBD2	CASSYNQGLAGSTDTQYF	TGTGCCAGCAGTTACAACCAGGGACTAGCGGGAAGCACAGATACGCAGTATTTT
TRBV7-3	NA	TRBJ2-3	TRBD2	CASSQASSGRGTQYF	TGTGCCAGCAGTCAAGCGTCTAGCGGGAGAGGTACGCAGTATTTT
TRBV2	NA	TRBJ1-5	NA	CASSEGGVRNQPQHF	TGTGCCAGCAGTGAGGGGGGTGTACGTAATCAGCCCCAGCATTTT
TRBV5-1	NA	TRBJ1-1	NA	CASSWPLRGGNTEAFF	TGCGCCAGCAGCTGGCCCTTGAGGGGAGGGAACACTGAAGCTTTCTTT
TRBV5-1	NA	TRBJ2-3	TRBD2	CASSLPRYFQREESTDTQYF	TGCGCCAGCAGCTTGCCCCGGTATTTTCAGCGGGAGGAAAGCACAGATACGCAGTATTTT
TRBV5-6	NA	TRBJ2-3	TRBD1	CASSRRDRGPDTQYF	TGTGCCAGCAGCCGCCGGGACAGGGGGCCAGATACGCAGTATTTT
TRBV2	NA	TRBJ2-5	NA	CASTSPRENRETQYF	TGTGCCAGCACCTCTCCTCGGGAGAACCGGGAGACCCAGTACTTC
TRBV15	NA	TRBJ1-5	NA	CATSRSDSPNQPQHF	TGTGCCACCAGCAGATCGGACAGCCCGAATCAGCCCCAGCATTTT
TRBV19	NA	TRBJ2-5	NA	CASSSGVVGETQYF	TGTGCCAGTAGTTCCGGGGTCGTGGGGGAGACCCAGTACTTC
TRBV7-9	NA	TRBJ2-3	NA	CASSLSWRDTQYF	TGTGCCAGCAGCTTATCGTGGAGAGATACGCAGTATTTT
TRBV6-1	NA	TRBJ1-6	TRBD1	CASSAGGTVASPLHF	TGTGCCAGCAGCGCTGGCGGGACAGTTGCTTCACCCCTCCACTTT
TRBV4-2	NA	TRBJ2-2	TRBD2	CASSRRLAQPTGELFF	TGTGCCAGCAGCCGACGACTAGCCCAGCCCACCGGGGAGCTGTTTTTT
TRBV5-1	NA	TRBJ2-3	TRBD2	CASSLEAGGDTDTQYF	TGCGCCAGCAGCTTGGAAGCGGGGGGTGACACAGATACGCAGTATTTT
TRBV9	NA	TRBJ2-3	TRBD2	CASSGSGSRDTQYF	TGTGCCAGCAGCGGTAGCGGGAGCCGGGATACGCAGTATTTT
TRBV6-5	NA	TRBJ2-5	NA	CASSYSRVTETQYF	TGTGCCAGCAGTTACTCACGGGTGACAGAGACCCAGTACTTC
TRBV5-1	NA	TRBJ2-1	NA	CASSSGEAQYNEQFF	TGCGCCAGCAGCTCCGGCGAGGCTCAATACAATGAGCAGTTCTTC
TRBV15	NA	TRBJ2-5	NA	CATSRPGETQYF	TGTGCCACCAGCAGACCGGGAGAGACCCAGTACTTC
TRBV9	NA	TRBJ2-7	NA	CASSVGLASTYEQYF	TGTGCCAGCAGCGTAGGGCTGGCCTCAACCTACGAGCAGTACTTC